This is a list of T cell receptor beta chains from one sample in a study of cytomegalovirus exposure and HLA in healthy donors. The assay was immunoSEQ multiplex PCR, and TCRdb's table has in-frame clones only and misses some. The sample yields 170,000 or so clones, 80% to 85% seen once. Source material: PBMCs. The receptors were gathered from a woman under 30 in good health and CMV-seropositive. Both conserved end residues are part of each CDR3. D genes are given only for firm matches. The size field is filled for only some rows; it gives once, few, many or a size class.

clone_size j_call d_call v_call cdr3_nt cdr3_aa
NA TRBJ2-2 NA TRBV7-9 TGTGCCAGCAGAACTACTTCTGGGGAGCTGTTTTTT CASRTTSGELFF
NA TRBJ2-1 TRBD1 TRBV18 TGTGCCAGCTCACCACCGGCAGGGGGCAACGAGCAGTTCTTC CASSPPAGGNEQFF
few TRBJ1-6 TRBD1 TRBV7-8 TGTGCCAGCAGCACACAGGGGACCCATAATTCACCCCTCCACTTT CASSTQGTHNSPLHF
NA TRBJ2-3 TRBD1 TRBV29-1 TGCAGCGGCGGACAGGGTGGCACAGATACGCAGTATTTT CSGGQGGTDTQYF
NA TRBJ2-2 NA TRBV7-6 TGTGCCAGCAGCGCAGGGCCAGGGGAGCTGTTTTTT CASSAGPGELFF
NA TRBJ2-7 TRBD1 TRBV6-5 TGTGCCAGCAGTTTGGTGACAGGGTCCTACGAGCAGTACTTC CASSLVTGSYEQYF
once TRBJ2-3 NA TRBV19 TGTGCCAGTAAGAGTCTCAACACAGATACGCAGTATTTT CASKSLNTDTQYF
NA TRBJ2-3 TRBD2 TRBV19 TGTGCCAGTACTTATAGCGGGGGAGGCACAGATACGCAGTATTTT CASTYSGGGTDTQYF
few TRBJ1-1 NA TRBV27 TGTGCCAGCAGTTCGGTGAACACTGAAGCTTTCTTT CASSSVNTEAFF
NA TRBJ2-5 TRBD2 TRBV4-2 TGTGCCAGCAGCGCGACTAGCGGGGGCACGGAGACCCAGTACTTC CASSATSGGTETQYF
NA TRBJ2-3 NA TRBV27 TGTGCCAGCAGGCAAGACCAGCGGGGCACAGATACGCAGTATTTT CASRQDQRGTDTQYF
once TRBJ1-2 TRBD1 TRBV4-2 TGTGCCAGCAGCCGAGAAGCAACACCGGGACAGGTCGGTGGCTACACCTTC CASSREATPGQVGGYTF
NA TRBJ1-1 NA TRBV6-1 TGTGCCAGCAGTCAAGGGAGCACTGAAGCTTTCTTT CASSQGSTEAFF
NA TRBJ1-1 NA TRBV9 TGTGCCAGCAGCGGAATACAGGGTCGCACTGAAGCTTTCTTT CASSGIQGRTEAFF
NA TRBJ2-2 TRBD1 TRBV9 TGTGCCAGCAGCAGGGGACAGGGAGCCGGGGAGCTGTTTTTT CASSRGQGAGELFF
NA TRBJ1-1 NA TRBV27 TGTGCCAGCAGTTTAGACTGGCCATCAAACACTGAAGCTTTCTTT CASSLDWPSNTEAFF
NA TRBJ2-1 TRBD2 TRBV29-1 TGCAGCGTTGAAGGGCTAGCGGGGGGCCTAAATGAGCAGTTCTTC CSVEGLAGGLNEQFF
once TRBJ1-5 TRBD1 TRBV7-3 TGTGCCAGCAGCTCGGACAGGGCTCAGCCCCAGCATTTT CASSSDRAQPQHF
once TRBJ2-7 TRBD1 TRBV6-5 TGTGCCAGCAGAGCCGACAGGGGGCGGTACGAGCAGTACTTC CASRADRGRYEQYF
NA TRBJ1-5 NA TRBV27 TGTGCCAGCAGTTTATCTCGCAGGCATCAGCCCCAGCATTTT CASSLSRRHQPQHF
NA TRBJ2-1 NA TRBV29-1 TGCAGCGATCGCGCTCGGGACTTCACGGAACAGTTCTTC CSDRARDFTEQFF
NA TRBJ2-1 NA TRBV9 TGTGCCAGCAGCGTAGCGGGGACCTACAATGAGCAGTTCTTC CASSVAGTYNEQFF
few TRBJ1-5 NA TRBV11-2 TGTGCCAGCAGCTTAGAACGGAGTCAGCCCCAGCATTTT CASSLERSQPQHF
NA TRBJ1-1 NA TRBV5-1 TGCGCCAGCAGCTCAGAGGGGGACACTGAAGCTTTCTTT CASSSEGDTEAFF
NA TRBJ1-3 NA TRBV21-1 TGTGCCAGCGGGGGACAGGGAATTGTGAACACCATATATTTT CASGGQGIVNTIYF
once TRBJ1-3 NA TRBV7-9 TGTGCCAGCGGTCCCCAGGACAGACGAAACACCATATATTTT CASGPQDRRNTIYF
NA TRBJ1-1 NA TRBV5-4 TGTGCCAGCAGCTTGGGGGCAGGGTCGAACACTGAAGCTTTCTTT CASSLGAGSNTEAFF